Below are 23 T cell receptor beta chains sequenced from a single sample in a study of T cell responses to AZD1222 COVID-19 vaccine. Here immunoSEQ multiplex PCR was the method, and the copy in TCRdb shows in-frame clones only, minus some. This repertoire shows roughly 130,000 clones, 88% found once; its top ten account for about 8.3%. The sample was peripheral blood, taken on day 0 of AZD1222 vaccination. The receptors come from an adult in good health.

The chain links TRBV7-2 to TRBJ1-3, with 8 bases matching TRBD1. The CDR3 has 15 amino acids. CDR1 and CDR2 from the germline V gene are SGHTA and FQGNSA. Trimming at V came to 3 bases and at J to 4 bases, leaving 5 bases not matched to a gene. The CDR3 DNA reads TGTGCCAGCAGCTTTCAGGGGGCATCCGGAAACACCATATATTTT. Amino acid sequence: CASSFQGASGNTIYF.

V usage is TRBV7-2 and J usage is TRBJ1-6; D call uncertain. This CDR3 is built from 17 residues. V shed 0 bases and J shed 0 bases, with 9 bases lying between them. The germline CDR1 and CDR2 sequences are SGHTA and FQGNSA. CDR3 in DNA: TGTGCCAGCAGCTTAGCAGTGGCGAGCTCCTATAATTCACCCCTCCACTTT. Translated: CASSLAVASSYNSPLHF.

The chain joins TRBV3-1 (or the pseudogene TRBV3-2) to TRBJ1-6, with D hard to call. The CDR3 extends over 12 amino acids. V was cut by 0 bases and J by 12 bases, with 6 bases left in between. In germline, CDR1 is LGHDT, CDR2 YNNKEL (reference sequence). CDR3 coding DNA: TGTGCCAGCAGCCAAGAGGTCGAACCCCTCCACTTT. It codes for CASSQEVEPLHF.

V is TRBV28 and J is TRBJ1-1; D is ambiguous. The CDR3 has 15 residues. CDR1 is MDHEN and CDR2 is SYDVKM in the germline V gene. V dropped 1 base and J dropped 1 base, with 10 bases sitting between them. In nucleotides, the CDR3 is TGTGCCAGCAGTTTATACGGCAAAGGGAACACTGAAGCTTTCTTT. Protein sequence: CASSLYGKGNTEAFF.

The chain couples TRBV28 to TRBJ2-7; 8 bases line up with TRBD2. Looked up from germline, CDR1 is MDHEN and CDR2 is SYDVKM. J lost 1 base, V lost 5 bases, and 4 bases had no gene match. The CDR3 totals 14 residues. The CDR3 coding sequence is TGTGCCAGCAGTACCGGGGGGGTTTCCTACGAGCAGTACTTC. Translating it yields CASSTGGVSYEQYF.

This clone was counted a few times. The chain uses TRBV5-1 and TRBJ1-1; no definite D call. This CDR3 has 14 amino acids. The V end was cut by 0 bases, the J end by 1 base, with 7 bases between. Germline V gene sequence: CDR1 SGHRS, CDR2 YFSETQ. DNA of the CDR3: TGCGCCAGCAGCTTGGTTCCGGAGAACACTGAAGCTTTCTTT. Its translation is CASSLVPENTEAFF.

The rearrangement uses TRBV7-9 and TRBJ2-5; 7 bases map to TRBD2. CDR3 length equals 16 residues. The germline V gene has CDR1 SEHNR and CDR2 FQNEAQ (reference sequence). J gave up 5 bases and V 6 bases, and 15 bases lay outside the gene matches. CDR3 region: CASSLLSGGRRETQYF. CDR3 coding DNA: TGTGCCAGCAGTCTACTATCGGGCGGGAGAAGGGAGACCCAGTACTTC.

J is TRBJ2-7 and V is TRBV10-3; possible D gene TRBD2, 6 bases. V was clipped by 3 bases and J by 2 bases, with 11 bases between them. This CDR3 is built from 14 residues. CDR1 ENHRY and CDR2 SYGVKD come from the germline V gene. For the CDR3, the DNA is TGTGCCATCAGTGACGATAGCGGTACCTACGAGCAGTACTTC. It encodes CAISDDSGTYEQYF.

This clone was seen only a few times. V gene TRBV6-1 combines with J gene TRBJ2-7; no definite D call. The CDR3 spans 13 residues. Germline CDR1 MNHNS, CDR2 SASEGT. V shed 3 bases and J shed 3 bases, with 9 bases lying between them. The CDR3 sequence is CASSETVNYEQYF. The DNA of the CDR3 is TGTGCCAGCAGTGAGACGGTTAACTACGAGCAGTACTTC.

The chain combines TRBV13 with TRBJ1-4, with D possibly being TRBD1 (6 bases). This CDR3 has 17 residues. V was clipped by 3 bases and J by 4 bases, with 18 bases between them. Germline assignment: CDR1 PRHDT and CDR2 FYEKMQ (reference sequence). The CDR3 DNA sequence: TGTGCCAGCAGCTTTGGACATCCCGGGGGGCTTAATGAAAAACTGTTTTTT. Its protein is CASSFGHPGGLNEKLFF.

The chain uses TRBV7-3 and TRBJ1-5; the D is unclear. CDR3 length equals 14 residues. Trimming cost V 6 bases and J 5 bases, with 14 bases left between them. The germline V gene encodes CDR1 SGHTA and CDR2 FQGTGA. The CDR3 bases are TGTGCCAGCAGTTACCCGGGGAGGGATCAGCCCCAGCATTTT. Protein product: CASSYPGRDQPQHF. Looking up the rest from reference TRBV7-3 and TRBJ1-5 gives the full variable domain: GAGVSQTPSNKVTEKGKYVELRCDPISGHTALYWYRQSLGQGPEFLIYFQGTGAADDSGLPNDRFFAVRPEGSVSTLKIQRTERGDSAVYLCASSYPGRDQPQHFGDGTRLSIL.

This chain links TRBV27 with TRBJ2-7, with D possibly matching TRBD1 (6 bases). The V end was cut by 5 bases, the J end by 2 bases, with 13 bases between. CDR3 length: 14 amino acids. CDR1 is MNHEY and CDR2 is SMNVEV in the germline V gene (reference sequence). Written as DNA, the CDR3 is TGTGCCAGCAGTACCGGGACACTTGCCTACGAGCAGTACTTC. Encoded protein: CASSTGTLAYEQYF.

This chain joins TRBV9 and TRBJ2-2; D may be TRBD2 (5 bases). CDR3 length: 15 residues. The germline CDR1 and CDR2 sequences are SGDLS and YYNGEE. The germline V and J ends were trimmed by 1 base and 6 bases, with 13 bases remaining between them. CDR3: CASSVYPGSAGELFF. Here the CDR3 DNA reads TGTGCCAGCAGCGTATATCCGGGGTCGGCCGGGGAGCTGTTTTTT.

The table lists this clone with a few counts. CDR3 bases: TGTGCCAGCAGCCGTGTAGCGTCGTACAATGAGCAGTTCTTC. It specifies CASSRVASYNEQFF. This chain links TRBV5-4 with TRBJ2-1; TRBD2 is a possible D gene (5 bases). There are 14 residues in the CDR3. Trimming cost V 4 bases and J 4 bases, with 12 bases left between them. Germline V lookup: CDR1 SGHNT, CDR2 YYREEE (reference sequence).

This chain links TRBV4-3 with TRBJ2-2; D is undetermined. The CDR3 spans 16 residues. CDR1 and CDR2 from the germline V gene are LGHNA and YSLEER. V gave up 3 bases and J gave up 0 bases, with 11 bases separating them. CDR3 residues: CASSQRKNANTGELFF. DNA of the CDR3: TGCGCCAGCAGCCAGAGGAAGAACGCGAACACCGGGGAGCTGTTTTTT.

This clone was seen a single time. This sequence joins TRBV5-1 and TRBJ2-7; maybe TRBD2 (6 bases). This CDR3 has 14 residues. Trimming stripped 7 bases from V and 7 bases from J, with 21 bases between. Per the germline V gene, CDR1 is SGHRS and CDR2 is YFSETQ. In nucleotides, the CDR3 is TGCGCCAGCGGGCATAGACTAGGTACGGGAGAGCAGTACTTC. The encoded protein is CASGHRLGTGEQYF.

The chain recombines TRBV7-2 with TRBJ2-5; no definite D call. This CDR3 comprises 15 residues. The germline CDR1 and CDR2 sequences are SGHTA and FQGNSA. Trimming removed 1 base from V and 1 base from J, with 10 bases in between. This chain's CDR3 is CASSLGSTPQETQYF. CDR3 nucleotide sequence: TGTGCCAGCAGCTTAGGATCCACCCCCCAAGAGACCCAGTACTTC.

The rearrangement links TRBV19 to TRBJ2-7, with 9 bases fitting TRBD1. Germline V lookup: CDR1 LNHDA, CDR2 SQIVND (reference sequence). V lost 2 bases to trimming and J lost 2 bases; unmatched junction nucleotides: 10. This CDR3 spans 17 amino acids. CDR3 loop: CASSILGAGQGAYEQYF. In nucleotides, the CDR3 is TGTGCCAGTAGTATATTGGGTGCGGGACAGGGAGCCTACGAGCAGTACTTC.

The J gene is TRBJ2-2, the V gene TRBV5-4, with TRBD2 as a possible D gene (7 bases). V was trimmed by 4 bases and J by 4 bases, leaving 14 bases between them. The CDR3 has 15 residues. Germline V gene data show CDR1 as SGHNT and CDR2 as YYREEE (reference sequence). The CDR3, as DNA: TGTGCCAGCAGCAGGTCGGGGGGCTCCACCGGGGAGCTGTTTTTT. Amino acid sequence: CASSRSGGSTGELFF.

J is TRBJ2-1 and V is TRBV7-9; 11 bases agree with TRBD1. The germline CDR1 and CDR2 sequences are SEHNR and FQNEAQ (reference sequence). V lost 8 bases, J lost 5 bases, and 5 bases stayed unmatched. The length of the CDR3 is 14 residues. CDR3 amino acids: CASCQGQGDNEQFF. The CDR3 bases are TGTGCCAGCTGCCAGGGACAGGGGGACAATGAGCAGTTCTTC.

The chain employs TRBV9 and TRBJ1-2; a possible D gene is TRBD1 (5 bases). This CDR3 region has 14 residues. CDR1 and CDR2 from the germline V gene are SGDLS and YYNGEE. V shed 2 bases and J shed 1 base, with 9 bases lying between them. The CDR3 DNA is TGTGCCAGCAGCGTTCAGGGTGTTAACTATGGCTACACCTTC. Its protein product is CASSVQGVNYGYTF.

This chain joins TRBV10-1 and TRBJ2-1; D ambiguous. The V end was cut by 3 bases, the J end by 4 bases, with 13 bases between. CDR3 size: 15 residues. CDR1 WNHNN and CDR2 SYGVQD come from the germline V gene (reference sequence). CDR3: CASSDARTRYNEQFF. The CDR3 DNA sequence: TGCGCCAGCAGTGATGCTCGGACCAGATACAATGAGCAGTTCTTC.

The rearrangement links TRBV5-1 to TRBJ2-4; maybe TRBD1 (5 bases). The CDR3 has 15 amino acids. CDR1 and CDR2 (germline): SGHRS, YFSETQ. Trimming pared 0 bases from V and 7 bases from J, leaving 14 bases between. For the CDR3, the DNA is TGCGCCAGCAGCTTGGCCGCAGGGTCAATCAACATTCAGTACTTC. Protein: CASSLAAGSINIQYF.